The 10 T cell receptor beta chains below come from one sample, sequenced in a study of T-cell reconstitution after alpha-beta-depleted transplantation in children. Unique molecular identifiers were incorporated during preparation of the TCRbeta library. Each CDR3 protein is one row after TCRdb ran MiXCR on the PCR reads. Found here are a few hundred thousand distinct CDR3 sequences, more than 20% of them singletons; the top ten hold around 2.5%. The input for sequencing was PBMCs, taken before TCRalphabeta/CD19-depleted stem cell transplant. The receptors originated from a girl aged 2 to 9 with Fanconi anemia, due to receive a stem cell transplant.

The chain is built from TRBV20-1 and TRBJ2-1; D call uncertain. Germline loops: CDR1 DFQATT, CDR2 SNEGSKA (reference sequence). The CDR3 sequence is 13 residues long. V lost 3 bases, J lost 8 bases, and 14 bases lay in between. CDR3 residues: CSARVGFRDEQFF. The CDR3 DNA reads TGCAGTGCTAGGGTCGGGTTTAGGGATGAGCAGTTCTTC.

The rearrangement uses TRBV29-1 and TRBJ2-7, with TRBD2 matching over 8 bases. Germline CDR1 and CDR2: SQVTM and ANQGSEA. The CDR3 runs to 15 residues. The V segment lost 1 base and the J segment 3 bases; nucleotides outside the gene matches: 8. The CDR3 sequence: CSVEVRAGGNYEQYF. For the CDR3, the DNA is TGCAGCGTTGAAGTGAGGGCGGGAGGAAACTACGAGCAGTACTTC.

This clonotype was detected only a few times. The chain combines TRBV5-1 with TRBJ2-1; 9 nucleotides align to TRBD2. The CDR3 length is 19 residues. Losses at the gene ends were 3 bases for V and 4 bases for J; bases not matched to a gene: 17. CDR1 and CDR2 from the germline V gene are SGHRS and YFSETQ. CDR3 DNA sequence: TGCGCCAGCAGCTGGCCCACGGGACTAGCTCAGAAGGGGTACAATGAGCAGTTCTTC. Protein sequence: CASSWPTGLAQKGYNEQFF.

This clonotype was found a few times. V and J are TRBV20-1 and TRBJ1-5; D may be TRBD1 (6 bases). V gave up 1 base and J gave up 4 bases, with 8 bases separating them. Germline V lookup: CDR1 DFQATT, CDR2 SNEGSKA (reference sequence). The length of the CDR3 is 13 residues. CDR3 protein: CSARGGANQPQHF. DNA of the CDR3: TGCAGTGCTAGAGGGGGGGCTAATCAGCCCCAGCATTTT.

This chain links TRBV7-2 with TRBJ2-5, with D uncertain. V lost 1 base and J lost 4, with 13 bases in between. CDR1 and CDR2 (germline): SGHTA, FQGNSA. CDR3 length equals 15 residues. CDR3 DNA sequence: TGTGCCAGCAGCTTAGAACAGACATGGGGAGAGACCCAGTACTTC. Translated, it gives CASSLEQTWGETQYF. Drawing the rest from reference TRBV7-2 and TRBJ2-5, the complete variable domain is GAGVSQSPSNKVTEKGKDVELRCDPISGHTALYWYRQSLGQGLEFLIYFQGNSAPDKSGLPSDRFSAERTGGSVSTLTIQRTQQEDSAVYLCASSLEQTWGETQYFGPGTRLLVL.

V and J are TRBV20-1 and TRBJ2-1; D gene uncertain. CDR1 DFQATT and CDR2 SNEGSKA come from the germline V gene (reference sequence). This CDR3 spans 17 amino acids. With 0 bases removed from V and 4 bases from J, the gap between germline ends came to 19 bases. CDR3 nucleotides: TGCAGTGCTAGAGATACAGTAAGGTTCAGTCTTTACAATGAGCAGTTCTTC. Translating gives CSARDTVRFSLYNEQFF.

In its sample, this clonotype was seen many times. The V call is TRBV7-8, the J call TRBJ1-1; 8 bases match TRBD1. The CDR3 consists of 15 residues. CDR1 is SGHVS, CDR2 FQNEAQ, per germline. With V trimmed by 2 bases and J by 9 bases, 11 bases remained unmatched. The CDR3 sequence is CASSLKTGDKRKAFF. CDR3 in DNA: TGTGCCAGCAGCTTAAAGACAGGGGATAAGAGAAAAGCTTTCTTT.

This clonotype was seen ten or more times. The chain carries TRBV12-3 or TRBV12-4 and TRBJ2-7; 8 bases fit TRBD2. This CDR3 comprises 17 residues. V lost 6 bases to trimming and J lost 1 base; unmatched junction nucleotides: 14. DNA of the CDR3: TGTGCCAGCAGGCACTATAGGGTAGCGGGGAGATCCTACGAGCAGTACTTC. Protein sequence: CASRHYRVAGRSYEQYF.

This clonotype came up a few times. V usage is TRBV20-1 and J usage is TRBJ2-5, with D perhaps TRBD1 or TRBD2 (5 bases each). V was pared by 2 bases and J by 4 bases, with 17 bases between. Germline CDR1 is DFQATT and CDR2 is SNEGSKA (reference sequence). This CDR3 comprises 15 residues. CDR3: CSARPGQGDLETQYF. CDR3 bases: TGCAGTGCTAGACCGGGGCAGGGAGACCTAGAGACCCAGTACTTC.

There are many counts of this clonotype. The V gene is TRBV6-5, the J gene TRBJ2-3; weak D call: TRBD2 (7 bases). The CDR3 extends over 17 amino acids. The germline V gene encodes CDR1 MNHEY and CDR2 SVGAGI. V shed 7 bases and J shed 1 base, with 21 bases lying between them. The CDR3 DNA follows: TGTGCCAGCAACCATTACGGCGGGGGCGGGCGCACAGATACGCAGTATTTT. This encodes CASNHYGGGGRTDTQYF.